This T cell receptor (beta chain) was sequenced in a study of beta chain features in type 1 diabetes. Whole-study results and caveats: Shortening that was moderate but significant affected the TCRB CDR3s of Type 1 diabetes patients in all four CD4+ subsets.

This clone was recorded a few times. Its antigen is currently unknown. TCRB transcripts that were expressed got sequenced, as all of the isolated RNA had been reverse transcribed. The assay was immunoSEQ multiplex PCR, and TCRdb's table has in-frame clones only and misses some. This table holds approximately 150,000 clones, about 12% found once. Specimen: central memory CD4+ T cells from blood. The receptor was isolated from a young man with type 1 diabetes.

DNA of the CDR3: TGTGCCTGGGCCGGGACAGGGGGTTACGAGCAGTACTTC. Its translation: CAWAGTGGYEQYF. The V and J genes are TRBV30 and TRBJ2-7; TRBD1 agrees at 11 bases. With 5 bases clipped from V and 4 bases from J, the junction kept 4 bases outside the gene matches. Looked up from germline, CDR1 is GTSNPN and CDR2 is SVGIG (reference sequence). CDR3 length: 13 amino acids. Together with reference TRBV30 and TRBJ2-7, the CDR3 gives the full variable domain: SQTIHQWPATLVQPVGSPLSLECTVEGTSNPNLYWYRQAAGRGLQLLFYSVGIGQISSEVPQNLSASRPQDRQFILSSKKLLLSDSGFYLCAWAGTGGYEQYFGPGTRLTVT.